The next 17 T cell receptor beta chains were all read from a single sample in a study of control samples from healthy donors and cancer patients. Only in-frame clones appear in the TCRdb table, and some are missing; sequencing was by immunoSEQ multiplex PCR. The data include about 210,000 clones; the top ten clones carry less than 2.5%. Input material: blood. These receptors all stem from a woman in her 30s in good health.

V usage is TRBV5-5 and J usage is TRBJ2-1; 10 bases are shared with TRBD2. Trimming cost V 1 base and J 4 bases; bases outside gene matches: 8. Germline values: CDR1 SGHKS, CDR2 YYEKEE (reference sequence). This CDR3 comprises 17 residues. The CDR3 protein is CASSLLTLAGVYNEQFF. In DNA form, the CDR3 reads TGTGCCAGCAGCTTGTTGACTCTAGCGGGGGTTTACAATGAGCAGTTCTTC.

The rearrangement links TRBV6-1 to TRBJ1-1, with D possibly matching TRBD1 (5 bases). Germline values: CDR1 MNHNS, CDR2 SASEGT. V was cut by 1 base and J by 4 bases, with 13 bases left in between. There are 15 residues in the CDR3. CDR3 nucleotides: TGTGCCAGCAGTGAAGTGGGGACCGGCGGCACTGAAGCTTTCTTT. Protein sequence: CASSEVGTGGTEAFF.

The gene calls are TRBV5-8 and TRBJ1-5; 7 bases fit TRBD1. This CDR3 is built from 15 residues. From germline, CDR1 is SGHTS and CDR2 YDEGEE. V lost 4 bases, J lost 1 base, and 5 bases stayed unmatched. DNA for the CDR3: TGTGCCAGCAGCCACTTACAGGGGAGCAATCAGCCCCAGCATTTT. Its protein product is CASSHLQGSNQPQHF. The full variable domain, completed using reference TRBV5-8 and TRBJ1-5, is EAGVTQSPTHLIKTRGQQATLRCSPISGHTSVYWYQQALGLGLQFLLWYDEGEERNRGNFPPRFSGRQFPNYSSELNVNALELEDSALYLCASSHLQGSNQPQHFGDGTRLSIL.

The rearrangement links TRBV2 to TRBJ1-1, with D possibly being TRBD1 (6 bases). Germline V gene data show CDR1 as SNHLY and CDR2 as FYNNEI. The germline V and J ends were trimmed by 11 bases and 8 bases, with 12 bases remaining between them. CDR3 length: 10 residues. The CDR3 DNA reads as TGTGCCGGGTTAAGGGGGGAAGCTTTCTTT. Protein product: CAGLRGEAFF.

This chain connects TRBV7-2 to TRBJ1-1, with TRBD1 identical over 8 bases. Germline V gives CDR1 SGHTA, CDR2 FQGNSA. The CDR3 is 16 residues long. The V and J ends lost 3 bases and 0 bases, in that order; junction bases with no gene match: 6. The CDR3 loop reads CASSFTGGSMNTEAFF. Here the CDR3 DNA reads TGTGCCAGCAGCTTTACAGGGGGGAGTATGAACACTGAAGCTTTCTTT.

The V gene is TRBV9, the J gene TRBJ2-2, with 7 bases fitting TRBD1. The CDR3 spans 14 residues. Germline V gives CDR1 SGDLS, CDR2 YYNGEE. V lost 0 bases and J lost 7; bases outside the gene matches: 3. The CDR3 DNA reads TGTGCCAGCAGCGTAGAGGGGGCGATCGGGGAGCTGTTTTTT. It is translated as CASSVEGAIGELFF.

The rearrangement links TRBV6-5 to TRBJ1-1, with unresolved D. The V end was cut by 6 bases, the J end by 5 bases, with 7 bases between. The length of the CDR3 is 11 residues. The germline V gene has CDR1 MNHEY and CDR2 SVGAGI. CDR3 nucleotides: TGTGCCAGCAGGGGATGGACTGAAGCTTTCTTT. Amino acids: CASRGWTEAFF.

V gene TRBV30 combines with J gene TRBJ1-2; 9 bases map to TRBD1. The CDR3 length is 16 residues. Germline CDR1 and CDR2: GTSNPN and SVGIG (reference sequence). Trimming took 5 bases from V and 2 from J; bases not matched to a gene: 12. The CDR3 coding sequence is TGTGCCTGGTACCGGGACAGGGTAAAAGGGAACTATGGCTACACCTTC. Protein sequence: CAWYRDRVKGNYGYTF.

This chain connects TRBV2 to TRBJ1-5; D uncertain. Germline V gene data show CDR1 as SNHLY and CDR2 as FYNNEI. The CDR3 spans 16 residues. The V end was cut by 6 bases, the J end by 4 bases, with 19 bases between. CDR3 protein: CASSPPRRELNQPQHF. CDR3 sequence (DNA): TGTGCCAGCAGCCCACCCAGGAGGGAACTAAATCAGCCCCAGCATTTT.

This rearrangement joins TRBV4-1 to TRBJ1-1; 7 bases are shared with TRBD1. V shed 4 bases, J shed 11 bases, and the junction held 7 bases outside the gene matches. CDR1 MGHRA and CDR2 YSYEKL come from the germline V gene. There are 12 residues in the CDR3. The CDR3 region has the DNA TGCGCCAGCAGCCGAGAGACAGGGAGGGCTTTCTTT. Amino acids: CASSRETGRAFF.

The CDR3 DNA reads TGTGCCAGCAGTTTCTCCCGGCGGGGGGCGGAAAGGACCCAGTACTTC. Translated, it gives CASSFSRRGAERTQYF. The chain links TRBV28 to TRBJ2-5; 8 nucleotides line up with TRBD2. CDR3 size: 16 residues. The germline V gene has CDR1 MDHEN and CDR2 SYDVKM. Losses at the gene ends were 3 bases for V and 7 bases for J; bases not matched to a gene: 13.

This chain joins TRBV9 and TRBJ1-1, with 7 bases matching TRBD1. CDR1 SGDLS and CDR2 YYNGEE come from the germline V gene. With V trimmed by 3 bases and J by 2 bases, 7 bases remained unmatched. This CDR3 region has 15 residues. The CDR3 bases are TGTGCCAGCAGCGCAGATCAGGGGGAAAACACTGAAGCTTTCTTT. As protein: CASSADQGENTEAFF.

This rearrangement joins TRBV7-2 to TRBJ1-6; D is undetermined. CDR1 and CDR2 from the germline V gene are SGHTA and FQGNSA. The CDR3 contains 18 residues. The V and J ends lost 5 bases and 3 bases respectively, with 20 bases between them. CDR3 sequence: CASSLNSGMRIYNSPLHF. The CDR3 DNA reads TGTGCCAGCAGCCTAAATTCCGGGATGAGGATCTATAATTCACCCCTCCACTTT.

The chain is built from TRBV10-2 and TRBJ2-3; maybe TRBD2 (5 bases). The germline V gene has CDR1 WSHSY and CDR2 SAAADI. V gave up 3 bases and J gave up 7 bases, with 17 bases separating them. The CDR3 runs to 15 residues. The CDR3 sequence: CASSEGGLDGNTQYF. The CDR3 DNA sequence: TGCGCCAGCAGTGAAGGTGGTCTAGACGGGAATACGCAGTATTTT.

This chain uses TRBV7-3 with TRBJ2-5; 9 positions agree with TRBD2. V trimming: 2 bases; J trimming: 2 bases; junction bases outside the gene matches: 15. The CDR3 length is 19 residues. From germline, CDR1 is SGHTA and CDR2 FQGTGA. This CDR3 reads CASSLGEGLAGIYQETQYF. The CDR3 nucleotides are TGTGCCAGCAGCTTAGGGGAAGGGCTAGCGGGAATATATCAAGAGACCCAGTACTTC.

The chain carries TRBV11-2 and TRBJ1-4, with D hard to call. The CDR3 spans 16 residues. Germline assignment: CDR1 SGHAT and CDR2 FQNNGV. Trimming pared 3 bases from V and 5 bases from J, leaving 16 bases between. The CDR3 nucleotides are TGTGCCAGCAGCTTCGGGAACGTCGGAGTAAATGAAAAACTGTTTTTT. Its translation is CASSFGNVGVNEKLFF.

V usage is TRBV2 and J usage is TRBJ1-1, with unresolved D. The V and J ends lost 8 bases and 4 bases respectively, with 8 bases between them. Germline lookup yields CDR1 SNHLY and CDR2 FYNNEI. The CDR3 has 11 residues. Written as DNA, the CDR3 is TGTGCCAGCCGTTGGGGCACTGAAGCTTTCTTT. The encoded protein is CASRWGTEAFF.